This section outlines one TCR beta chain sequence together with its context. This record belongs to a study of blood T cell repertoires in COVID-19. Study context: Samples of COVID-19 (acute and convalescent) were obtained from the United States, Italy and Spain. T cells, B-cell-depleted T cells, or PBMCs provided the cDNA or gDNA that served as material.

Authors' methods: By means of reference gene primer amplification, nucleated cell counts were estimated. TCRdb keeps only in-frame clones here, not all; method: immunoSEQ multiplex PCR. V, J and clone size were drawn from that table, and D and trimming were deduced from the DNA. The sample lists hundreds of thousands of clones, about 83% occurring once. This CDR3 has 15 amino acids. Trimming stripped 3 bases from V and 9 bases from J, with 17 bases between. Germline V gene lookup returns CDR1 KGHDR and CDR2 SFDVKD. The sequence came from a man in his sixties who had recovered from COVID-19. Sequencing input: peripheral blood. The rearrangement joins TRBV24-1 to TRBJ2-1; D unclear. The CDR3 nucleotides read TGTGCCACCAGTGATGGCCCCCCTCTCAGTGGTGAGCAGTTCTTC. It specifies CATSDGPPLSGEQFF.